A single sample gave rise to the 29 T cell receptor beta chains below, sequenced in a study of T-cell memory formation after mild COVID-19. MiXCR, run by TCRdb on the 5' RACE reads, gives a single entry per CDR3 protein. The profile shows 90,000 to 130,000 distinct CDR3 sequences, 15% to 20% of them singletons. Sequencing was performed on PBMCs or a T cell subset sorted from them (not recorded which). The receptors were sampled from a man younger than 35 who had mild COVID-19 (a few samples of this study predate the infection). Cell type and time point are not known.

This chain uses TRBV20-1 with TRBJ2-5; D perhaps matches TRBD2 (6 bases). This CDR3 contains 15 residues. Germline CDR1 and CDR2: DFQATT and SNEGSKA (reference sequence). Trimming shortened V by 1 base and J by 5 bases, and 17 bases separated the two germline ends. Written as DNA, the CDR3 is TGCAGTGCTAGAGGAATTGGCGGGGTGTTTGAGACCCAGTACTTC. This translates into CSARGIGGVFETQYF.

V is TRBV2 and J is TRBJ2-7; D is unresolved. Trimming cost V 3 bases and J 5 bases, with 8 bases left between them. The CDR3 length is 12 residues. Germline V gene sequence: CDR1 SNHLY, CDR2 FYNNEI. The CDR3 region has the DNA TGTGCCAGCAGTGATATCCGAAACGAGCAGTACTTC. Residues: CASSDIRNEQYF.

J is TRBJ2-5 and V is TRBV4-1, with D uncertain. The CDR3 is 14 amino acids. Trimming took off 1 base at V and 5 bases at J, with 11 bases between the two ends. Germline V CDR1 and CDR2: MGHRA, YSYEKL. DNA of the CDR3: TGCGCCAGCAGCCAAGGAGGACCTCTCGAGACCCAGTACTTC. Its protein product is CASSQGGPLETQYF.

V is TRBV18 and J is TRBJ2-3; weak D call: TRBD1 (5 bases). The CDR3 contains 15 residues. Trimming took 3 bases from V and 2 from J, leaving 12 bases between them. Germline V lookup: CDR1 KGHSH, CDR2 LQKENI. The CDR3 DNA sequence: TGTGCCAGCTCACCGGACAAGACGTTCACAGATACGCAGTATTTT. It specifies CASSPDKTFTDTQYF.

In its sample, this clonotype was seen a few times. CDR3 sequence (DNA): TGCGCCAGCTCCCCAGCGGGGGGGCCGGATACGCAGTATTTT. Residues: CASSPAGGPDTQYF. The gene calls are TRBV5-1 and TRBJ2-3; 10 nucleotides agree with TRBD2. V shed 7 bases and J 6 bases; nucleotides not matched to a gene: 8. Germline V gene sequence: CDR1 SGHRS, CDR2 YFSETQ. The CDR3 contains 14 residues. Combining the CDR3 with reference TRBV5-1 and TRBJ2-3 gives the whole variable domain KAGVTQTPRYLIKTRGQQVTLSCSPISGHRSVSWYQQTPGQGLQFLFEYFSETQRNKGNFPGRFSGRQFSNSRSEMNVSTLELGDSALYLCASSPAGGPDTQYFGPGTRLTVL.

This sequence joins TRBV3-1 and TRBJ1-5; D ambiguous. This CDR3 is built from 14 residues. Trimming removed 1 base at V and 7 bases at J, with 11 bases between. In germline, CDR1 is LGHDT, CDR2 YNNKEL (reference sequence). Written as DNA, the CDR3 is TGTGCCAGCAGCCAAGGGATGGGAAGCCAGCCCCAGCATTTT. Its protein product is CASSQGMGSQPQHF.

The chain has TRBV20-1 and TRBJ2-1; TRBD2 aligns across 7 bases. This CDR3 region has 17 residues. Germline V CDR1 and CDR2: DFQATT, SNEGSKA (reference sequence). With 2 bases clipped from V and 4 bases from J, the junction kept 14 bases outside the gene matches. The CDR3 reads CSARRSDFGGGYNEQFF. Here the CDR3 DNA reads TGCAGTGCTAGAAGATCGGATTTTGGGGGGGGATACAATGAGCAGTTCTTC.

The table lists this clonotype with a few counts. This chain uses TRBV6-1 with TRBJ1-1, with no clear D. CDR3 size: 15 residues. Germline values: CDR1 MNHNS, CDR2 SASEGT. Trimming removed 6 bases from V and 6 bases from J, with 20 bases in between. CDR3 DNA sequence: TGTGCCAGCAGCCCCTCCCTTGGGCGATCCCCTGAAGCTTTCTTT. Residues: CASSPSLGRSPEAFF.

This clonotype showed up just a few times. CDR3 nucleotides: TGTGCCAGCAGCTTAGAGGGCCACAACACCGGGGAGCTGTTTTTT. Amino acids: CASSLEGHNTGELFF. The chain employs TRBV11-2 and TRBJ2-2; no clear D gene. Trimming removed 0 bases at V and 2 bases at J, with 7 bases between. This CDR3 spans 15 amino acids. Germline CDR1 and CDR2: SGHAT and FQNNGV.

The V call is TRBV5-4, the J call TRBJ2-4; maybe TRBD2 (6 bases). V lost 0 bases and J 9 bases, leaving 7 bases between the germline ends. The CDR3 consists of 12 residues. In germline, CDR1 is SGHNT, CDR2 YYREEE (reference sequence). CDR3: CASSLVGGIQYF. The CDR3 DNA reads TGTGCCAGCAGCTTGGTGGGGGGCATTCAGTACTTC.

The chain employs TRBV10-3 and TRBJ2-3; 8 bases line up with TRBD2. The V segment lost 5 bases and the J segment 5 bases; nucleotides outside the gene matches: 9. The CDR3 is made up of 15 amino acids. Germline V lookup: CDR1 ENHRY, CDR2 SYGVKD. The CDR3 DNA reads TGTGCCATCAGTCAAACGGGGGGGCAAGGAGATACGCAGTATTTT. This sequence encodes CAISQTGGQGDTQYF.

The table lists this clonotype with a few counts. This chain connects TRBV7-2 to TRBJ2-7, with 8 bases aligning to TRBD1. Germline assignment: CDR1 SGHTA and CDR2 FQGNSA. This CDR3 contains 13 residues. The trim removed 5 bases at V and 5 bases at J, leaving 5 bases unmatched. The CDR3 sequence is CASSRAGGDEQYV. CDR3 nucleotides: TGTGCCAGCAGCAGGGCAGGGGGCGACGAGCAGTACGTC.

This clonotype was counted between two and nine times. V usage is TRBV5-6 and J usage is TRBJ2-7; no firm D call. The CDR3 covers 14 residues. Germline V gives CDR1 SGHDT, CDR2 YYEEEE. Trimming took off 0 bases at V and 3 bases at J, with 10 bases between the two ends. The CDR3 DNA reads as TGTGCCAGCAGCTTGGTAGGCTCGAACTACGAGCAGTACTTC. Amino acids: CASSLVGSNYEQYF.

CDR3 sequence (DNA): TGCGCCAGCAGCTTGGGTTCTGCAACTAATGAAAAACTGTTTTTT. Protein sequence: CASSLGSATNEKLFF. The chain carries TRBV5-1 and TRBJ1-4; D remains unclear. CDR3 length equals 15 residues. CDR1 is SGHRS, CDR2 YFSETQ, per germline. The V gene lost 0 bases and the J gene lost 0 bases, with 6 bases spanning the gap.

This clonotype was seen more than once but under ten times. The V gene is TRBV6-5, the J gene TRBJ1-1; D is undetermined. The V gene's germline CDR1 is MNHEY and CDR2 SVGAGI. The CDR3 extends over 13 amino acids. V lost 2 bases and J lost 4, with 8 bases in between. The CDR3 DNA reads TGTGCCAGCAGTTACCGTGTCGGCACTGAAGCTTTCTTT. This sequence encodes CASSYRVGTEAFF.

CDR3 in DNA: TGTGCCAGCAGTGTCCCCGGGACAGGGGTTTATGGCTACACCTTC. Protein: CASSVPGTGVYGYTF. This chain uses TRBV28 with TRBJ1-2; 10 bases line up with TRBD1. V trimming: 5 bases; J trimming: 5 bases; junction bases outside the gene matches: 8. Germline lookup yields CDR1 MDHEN and CDR2 SYDVKM. This CDR3 has 15 amino acids.

This clonotype has just a few counts. The gene calls are TRBV4-1 and TRBJ2-2, with D maybe TRBD2 (5 bases). V lost 0 bases to trimming and J lost 5 bases, with 13 bases between them. Germline V gene data show CDR1 as MGHRA and CDR2 as YSYEKL. CDR3 length: 16 amino acids. The CDR3 nucleotides are TGCGCCAGCAGCCAAGATTCGGACTCGTGGACCGGGGAGCTGTTTTTT. Translating it yields CASSQDSDSWTGELFF.

This clonotype was recorded a few times. The V gene is TRBV11-1, the J gene TRBJ1-1; no definite D call. The CDR3 loop spans 13 amino acids. V dropped 8 bases and J dropped 1 base, with 11 bases sitting between them. CDR1 and CDR2 (germline): SGHAT, FQDESV (reference sequence). The CDR3: CASSGNPNTEAFF. The CDR3 DNA reads as TGTGCCAGCTCCGGAAACCCGAACACTGAAGCTTTCTTT.

This clonotype showed up many times. The rearrangement links TRBV12-3 or TRBV12-4 to TRBJ2-7; 8 bases are shared with TRBD1. The CDR3 is 15 residues long. After removal of 2 bases from V and 6 bases from J, the junction contained 9 bases not matched to a gene. The CDR3 sequence is CASSLSSGGLGEQYF. Written as DNA, the CDR3 is TGTGCCAGCAGTTTAAGCTCAGGGGGCCTTGGCGAGCAGTACTTC.

The rearrangement joins TRBV27 to TRBJ1-1; 10 bases agree with TRBD1. The CDR3 is made up of 15 amino acids. Germline V gene data show CDR1 as MNHEY and CDR2 as SMNVEV (reference sequence). V shed 5 bases, J shed 5 bases, and the junction held 8 bases outside the gene matches. DNA of the CDR3: TGTGCCAGCAGTACGCGCCGGGACAGGGGAACTGAAGCTTTCTTT. The encoded protein is CASSTRRDRGTEAFF.

In this sample, this clonotype turned up a few times. The J gene is TRBJ2-4, the V gene TRBV5-5; TRBD1 might be the D (6 bases). Germline V gene data show CDR1 as SGHKS and CDR2 as YYEKEE (reference sequence). V lost 3 bases to trimming and J lost 1 base, with 8 bases between them. This CDR3 spans 14 amino acids. The CDR3 nucleotides are TGTGCCAGCAGCTGGCAGGGGGCCAAAAACATTCAGTACTTC. Protein sequence: CASSWQGAKNIQYF.

The sample holds a few counts of this clonotype. The chain uses TRBV4-3 and TRBJ2-1, with 10 bases aligning to TRBD2. In germline, CDR1 is LGHNA, CDR2 YSLEER. J lost 4 bases, V lost 1 base, and 4 bases had no gene match. This CDR3 is 16 amino acids long. The CDR3: CASSQGVAGGYNEQFF. CDR3 in DNA: TGCGCCAGCAGCCAAGGGGTAGCGGGGGGTTACAATGAGCAGTTCTTC.

This clonotype was counted between two and nine times. V usage is TRBV10-3 and J usage is TRBJ2-1; D remains ambiguous. Per germline, CDR1 ENHRY and CDR2 SYGVKD. The V and J ends lost 6 bases and 5 bases respectively, with 11 bases between them. This CDR3 is built from 13 residues. CDR3 coding DNA: TGTGCCATCAGGGGCCTAGATGACAATGAGCAGTTCTTC. Protein product: CAIRGLDDNEQFF.

The J gene is TRBJ1-1, the V gene TRBV7-9, with 8 bases fitting TRBD1. The CDR3 extends over 16 amino acids. V shed 6 bases, J shed 4 bases, and the junction held 13 bases outside the gene matches. Per germline, CDR1 SEHNR and CDR2 FQNEAQ (reference sequence). The DNA of the CDR3 is TGTGCCAGCAGTTTCTGGACAGGGATCGTGGCCACTGAAGCTTTCTTT. It codes for CASSFWTGIVATEAFF.

This clonotype has more than one count but fewer than ten. The chain recombines TRBV7-9 with TRBJ2-2; the D is unclear. From germline, CDR1 is SEHNR and CDR2 FQNEAQ (reference sequence). The length of the CDR3 is 15 residues. Deletions cut 2 bases from V and 4 bases from J, with 11 bases between. CDR3 sequence reads: CASSLLNTATGELFF. CDR3 nucleotide sequence: TGTGCCAGCAGCTTATTGAATACGGCCACCGGGGAGCTGTTTTTT.

The gene calls are TRBV4-2 and TRBJ2-7, with TRBD1 matching 12 bases. CDR1 and CDR2 from the germline V gene are LGHNA and YNFKEQ. The CDR3 is 15 residues long. J was trimmed by 5 bases and V by 4 bases; bases with no gene match: 6. CDR3 sequence: CASSPSGTGGDEQYF. The CDR3 nucleotides are TGTGCCAGCAGCCCCTCCGGGACAGGGGGCGACGAGCAGTACTTC.

This chain uses TRBV9 with TRBJ2-2, with D uncertain. The CDR3 sequence is 12 residues long. Germline loops: CDR1 SGDLS, CDR2 YYNGEE. V dropped 0 bases and J dropped 7 bases, with 4 bases sitting between them. Here the CDR3 reads CASSVAGGELFF. The CDR3 DNA reads as TGTGCCAGCAGCGTAGCAGGCGGGGAGCTGTTTTTT.

This clonotype was observed a handful of times. The rearrangement links TRBV3-1 to TRBJ2-3; D is perhaps TRBD1 (5 bases). V lost 0 bases and J lost 4, with 14 bases in between. The germline gives CDR1 LGHDT, CDR2 YNNKEL (reference sequence). The CDR3 covers 16 residues. The CDR3 nucleotides read TGTGCCAGCAGCCAAGATTTGGGGCTTATCCCAGATACGCAGTATTTT. The encoded protein is CASSQDLGLIPDTQYF.

This clonotype showed up just a few times. The V and J genes are TRBV5-1 and TRBJ2-3; 13 bases align to TRBD2. There are 17 residues in the CDR3. Trimming took 5 bases from V and 0 from J; bases not matched to a gene: 6. Germline CDR1 reads SGHRS; CDR2 reads YFSETQ. The CDR3 sequence: CASSQTSGGPSTDTQYF. The CDR3 DNA sequence: TGCGCCAGCAGTCAGACTAGCGGGGGGCCTAGCACAGATACGCAGTATTTT.